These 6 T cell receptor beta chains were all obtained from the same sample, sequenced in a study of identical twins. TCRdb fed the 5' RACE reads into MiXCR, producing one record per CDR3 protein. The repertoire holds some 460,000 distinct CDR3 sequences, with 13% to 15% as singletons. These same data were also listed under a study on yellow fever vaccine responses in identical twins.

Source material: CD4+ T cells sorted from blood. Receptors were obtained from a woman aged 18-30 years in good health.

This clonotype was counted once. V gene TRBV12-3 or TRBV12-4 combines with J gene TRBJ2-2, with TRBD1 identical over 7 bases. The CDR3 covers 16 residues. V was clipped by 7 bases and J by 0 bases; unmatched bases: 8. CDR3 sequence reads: CASNGDRAPNTGELFF. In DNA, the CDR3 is TGTGCCAGCAATGGCGACAGGGCCCCGAACACCGGGGAGCTGTTTTTT.

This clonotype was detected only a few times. The CDR3 DNA sequence: TGCGCCAGCCTAGGGACTGAAGGACAATCCCAGCATTTT. Translated, it gives CASLGTEGQSQHF. V is TRBV5-1 and J is TRBJ1-5, with D possibly matching TRBD1 (5 bases). The V end lost 7 bases, the J end lost 11 bases, and 19 bases lay between the germline ends. In germline, CDR1 is SGHRS, CDR2 YFSETQ. The CDR3 has 13 residues.

The CDR3 sequence: CAWNGGGAGEQFF. The DNA of the CDR3 is TGTGCCTGGAATGGCGGGGGGGCCGGTGAGCAGTTCTTC. The V call is TRBV30, the J call TRBJ2-1, with TRBD2 matching 9 bases. The CDR3 has 13 amino acids. Germline loops: CDR1 GTSNPN, CDR2 SVGIG (reference sequence). The J segment lost 9 bases and the V segment lost 4 bases, leaving 7 bases of the junction unmatched.

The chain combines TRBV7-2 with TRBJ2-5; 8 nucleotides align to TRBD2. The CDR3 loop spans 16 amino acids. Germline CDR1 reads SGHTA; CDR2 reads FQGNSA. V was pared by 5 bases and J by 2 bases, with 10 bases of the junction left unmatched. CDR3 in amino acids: CASSRPTSGGQETQYF. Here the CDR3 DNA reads TGTGCCAGCAGCCGACCCACTAGCGGAGGTCAAGAGACCCAGTACTTC.

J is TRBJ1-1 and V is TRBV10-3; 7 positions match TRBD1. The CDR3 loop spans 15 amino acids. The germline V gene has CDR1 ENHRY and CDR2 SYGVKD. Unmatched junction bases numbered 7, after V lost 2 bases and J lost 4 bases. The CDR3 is CAISETLDRVTEAFF. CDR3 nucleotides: TGTGCCATCAGTGAGACCTTAGACAGGGTCACTGAAGCTTTCTTT.

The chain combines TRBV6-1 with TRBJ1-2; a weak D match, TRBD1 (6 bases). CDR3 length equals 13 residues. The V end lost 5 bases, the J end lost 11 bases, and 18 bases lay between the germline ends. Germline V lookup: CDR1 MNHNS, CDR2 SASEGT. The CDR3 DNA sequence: TGTGCCAGCAGTCGAGACTCAGGGGTTGGGTACACCTTC. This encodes CASSRDSGVGYTF.